Given below is one TCR beta chain in context. These data belong to a study of shared clonotypes between healthy human individuals. Replicate PCRs from sorted subsets contained around 200 ng DNA, which is around 30,000 T cell genomes. The protocol was immunoSEQ multiplex PCR, while the TCRdb copy is restricted to in-frame clones and leaves out a portion. This sample has 2,500,000 or so clones; roughly 93% occur once, and the top ten carry 0.36%. Per the germline V gene, CDR1 is MGHDK and CDR2 is SYGVNS. The CDR3 has 12 amino acids. The V and J ends lost 2 bases and 7 bases respectively, with 6 bases between them.

Material: naive CD4+ T cells from PBMCs. Stated subset: CD45RA+ positively selected. The clonotype comes from a man aged 18 to 30 in good health. Some clones in this sample may be carry-over from other donors' samples. The chain joins TRBV25-1 to TRBJ2-1; D unclear. CDR3 loop: CASSEGWNEQFF. The CDR3 DNA is TGTGCCAGCAGTGAAGGGTGGAATGAGCAGTTCTTC.